The 16 T cell receptor beta chains reported below all come from one sample, sequenced in a study of blood T cell repertoires in COVID-19. The protocol was immunoSEQ multiplex PCR, while the TCRdb copy is restricted to in-frame clones and leaves out a portion. The data contain around 150,000 clones, roughly nine tenths of them singletons. Input material: peripheral blood. The receptor source for this set is a man aged 55 to 70 with active or convalescent COVID-19.

This rearrangement joins TRBV7-6 to TRBJ1-1; the D is unclear. The CDR3 sequence is 17 residues long. CDR1 and CDR2 (germline): SGHVS, FNYEAQ. V was cut by 1 base and J by 0 bases, with 15 bases left in between. Here the CDR3 reads CASSLVPVGTMNTEAFF. Written as DNA, the CDR3 is TGTGCCAGCAGCTTAGTTCCAGTTGGTACTATGAACACTGAAGCTTTCTTT.

The chain employs TRBV2 and TRBJ1-5, with 10 bases that match TRBD1. The germline V gene has CDR1 SNHLY and CDR2 FYNNEI. The CDR3 runs to 14 residues. With V trimmed by 3 bases and J by 7 bases, 3 bases remained unmatched. The CDR3 sequence: CASSETGGEQPQHF. The CDR3 region has the DNA TGTGCCAGCAGTGAGACAGGGGGCGAACAGCCCCAGCATTTT.

The CDR3 region has the DNA TGTGCCAGCTACAGGGGGGGGACTGAAAAACTGTTTTTT. This gives the protein CASYRGGTEKLFF. The chain is built from TRBV6-6 and TRBJ1-4; TRBD1 aligns across 8 bases. Germline CDR1 and CDR2: MNHNY and SVGAGI (reference sequence). V lost 8 bases and J lost 7; bases outside the gene matches: 6. The CDR3 extends over 13 amino acids.

V is TRBV5-1 and J is TRBJ2-3; weak D call: TRBD2 (5 bases). V was clipped by 4 bases and J by 5 bases, with 14 bases between them. The CDR3 extends over 14 amino acids. CDR1 and CDR2 from the germline V gene are SGHRS and YFSETQ. The CDR3 DNA sequence: TGCGCCAGCAGCCAAAATGTAGGGAGAGATACGCAGTATTTT. Protein: CASSQNVGRDTQYF.

This clone was found once. The chain has TRBV3-1 (or the pseudogene TRBV3-2) and TRBJ2-3; 7 bases line up with TRBD1. The V gene's germline CDR1 is LGHDT and CDR2 YNNKEL (reference sequence). The CDR3 extends over 12 amino acids. Trimming at V came to 2 bases and at J to 9 bases, leaving 2 bases not matched to a gene. In nucleotides, the CDR3 is TGTGCCAGCAGCCAAACAGGGGTGACGCAGTATTTT. Its protein product is CASSQTGVTQYF.

The rearrangement uses TRBV10-3 and TRBJ2-3, with a tentative D call TRBD2 (6 bases). The ends were cut back, 3 bases at V and 6 bases at J, with 10 bases in the middle. Germline CDR1 reads ENHRY; CDR2 reads SYGVKD. The CDR3 totals 13 residues. CDR3 protein: CAISDRDSDTQYF. As DNA, the CDR3 is TGTGCCATCAGTGACCGGGACTCCGATACGCAGTATTTT.

The chain joins TRBV7-2 to TRBJ2-1, with TRBD2 matching 13 bases. This CDR3 comprises 17 residues. Germline lookup yields CDR1 SGHTA and CDR2 FQGNSA. Unmatched junction bases numbered 12, after V lost 5 bases and J lost 8 bases. The DNA for the CDR3 is TGTGCCAGCAGCCCAACCCTACTAGCGGGAGGGCGGCATGAGCAGTTCTTC. Translating it yields CASSPTLLAGGRHEQFF.

The rearrangement joins TRBV19 to TRBJ1-4, with 7 bases identical to TRBD1. Germline V lookup: CDR1 LNHDA, CDR2 SQIVND (reference sequence). This CDR3 contains 13 residues. Unmatched junction bases numbered 5, after V lost 10 bases and J lost 3 bases. CDR3 bases: TGTGCCACCCGACAGGGCCCTAATGAAAAACTGTTTTTT. Its protein product is CATRQGPNEKLFF.

This clone was recorded once. The chain is built from TRBV10-3 and TRBJ1-1; no firm D call. The CDR3 sequence is 14 residues long. CDR1 is ENHRY and CDR2 is SYGVKD in the germline V gene. Trimming left V 6 bases short and J 0 bases short, with 11 bases between. The CDR3 protein is CAIRDGLVNTEAFF. The DNA for the CDR3 is TGTGCCATCAGGGATGGGCTTGTGAACACTGAAGCTTTCTTT.

This chain uses TRBV19 with TRBJ2-3; 7 bases match TRBD1. Germline assignment: CDR1 LNHDA and CDR2 SQIVND (reference sequence). The CDR3 has 14 amino acids. J gave up 4 bases and V 6 bases, and 7 bases lay outside the gene matches. The CDR3: CASRKTGSADTQYF. Here the CDR3 DNA reads TGTGCCAGTAGAAAGACAGGGTCGGCAGATACGCAGTATTTT.

The CDR3 DNA is TGTGCCAGCTCAAGATCCGGGGGACAGGTAAAATTGGACTATGGCTACACCTTC. This gives the protein CASSRSGGQVKLDYGYTF. The V and J genes are TRBV18 and TRBJ1-2, with 8 bases that match TRBD1. From germline, CDR1 is KGHSH and CDR2 LQKENI. The CDR3 spans 18 residues. Trimming at V came to 5 bases and at J to 3 bases, leaving 17 bases not matched to a gene. Full variable domain (rest looked up from reference TRBV18 and TRBJ1-2): NAGVMQNPRHLVRRRGQEARLRCSPMKGHSHVYWYRQLPEEGLKFMVYLQKENIIDESGMPKERFSAEFPKEGPSILRIQQVVRGDSAAYFCASSRSGGQVKLDYGYTFGSGTRLTVV.

The gene calls are TRBV11-2 and TRBJ2-7; 10 bases align to TRBD2. CDR1 and CDR2 from the germline V gene are SGHAT and FQNNGV. There are 15 residues in the CDR3. V lost 2 bases to trimming and J lost 7 bases; unmatched junction nucleotides: 8. CDR3 DNA: TGTGCCAGCAGCTTACAAGCGGGAGGGCCGGGGGAGCAGTACTTC. Amino acid sequence: CASSLQAGGPGEQYF.

This clone was observed once. The DNA of the CDR3 is TGTGCCAGCAGCCAAGGAGGAGGCGGGCCAACCTACGAGCAGTACTTC. The encoded protein is CASSQGGGGPTYEQYF. The chain is built from TRBV4-2 and TRBJ2-7, with D possibly being TRBD2 (5 bases). This CDR3 spans 16 amino acids. CDR1 and CDR2 from the germline V gene are LGHNA and YNFKEQ. V was trimmed by 1 base and J by 2 bases, leaving 15 bases between them.

The chain carries TRBV6-1 and TRBJ2-4; tentatively, D is TRBD1 (5 bases). The CDR3 consists of 16 residues. With 3 bases removed from V and 3 bases from J, the gap between germline ends came to 15 bases. Germline CDR1 is MNHNS and CDR2 is SASEGT. CDR3 bases: TGTGCCAGCAGTGAGAGAACACAGGCGTACAAAAACATTCAGTACTTC. Its protein is CASSERTQAYKNIQYF.

The rearrangement links TRBV3-1 (or the pseudogene TRBV3-2) to TRBJ1-1; the D gene is possibly TRBD1 (5 bases). The CDR3 sequence is 14 residues long. Per the germline V gene, CDR1 is LGHDT and CDR2 is YNNKEL (reference sequence). Trimming pared 2 bases from V and 7 bases from J, leaving 14 bases between. The CDR3 DNA reads TGTGCCAGCAGCCAACCCCTTCGACAGTATGAAGCTTTCTTT. Its protein product is CASSQPLRQYEAFF.

The chain employs TRBV6-5 and TRBJ2-7; tentative D call: TRBD1 (6 bases). Germline CDR1 is MNHEY and CDR2 is SVGAGI. There are 13 residues in the CDR3. Trimming shortened V by 7 bases and J by 1 base, and 11 bases separated the two germline ends. CDR3 loop: CASTGTSSYEQYF. DNA for the CDR3: TGTGCCAGCACGGGGACATCTTCCTACGAGCAGTACTTC.